The source of this T cell receptor (beta chain) is a study of neoadjuvant anti-PD-1 for oral cavity cancer. Overall study findings and caveats: Higher pretreatment blood Treg/Th17 ratios correlated with higher pretreatment blood and lower post-treatment tumor TCRbeta clonality.

CDR1 is MNHEY, CDR2 SMNVEV, per germline (reference sequence). The CDR3 extends over 14 amino acids. V lost 2 bases and J lost 1, with 6 bases in between. To note about this clone: What it binds is unknown.

Time point here: after neoadjuvant nivolumab, at surgical resection. Clones were read by immunoSEQ multiplex PCR, and TCRdb kept only the in-frame ones, dropping some. The data hold tens of thousands of clones, with about three quarters observed a single time. The TCR sequence derives from a person aged 35 to 85 with oral cavity squamous cell carcinoma. This chain joins TRBV27 and TRBJ1-3; maybe TRBD1 (5 bases). Here the sequenced sample was PBMCs, taken after nivolumab (anti-PD-1) treatment. The DNA of the CDR3 is TGTGCCAGCAGTTTAACAGGTTCTGGAAACACCATATATTTT. This gives the protein CASSLTGSGNTIYF.